Listed here are 27 T cell receptor beta chains from one sample, sequenced in a study of control samples from healthy donors and cancer patients. Here immunoSEQ multiplex PCR was the method, and the copy in TCRdb shows in-frame clones only, minus some. The sample includes about 210,000 clones. Source material: blood. The source of these receptors is a woman in her 30s in good health.

V and J are TRBV4-1 and TRBJ2-5; 12 nucleotides agree with TRBD2. V trimming: 0 bases; J trimming: 0 bases; junction bases outside the gene matches: 8. The CDR3 totals 19 residues. Germline CDR1 is MGHRA and CDR2 is YSYEKL. The CDR3 loop is CASSQEVSTSGGYQETQYF. The CDR3, as DNA: TGCGCCAGCAGCCAAGAAGTATCGACTAGCGGGGGCTACCAAGAGACCCAGTACTTC.

The V and J genes are TRBV27 and TRBJ2-3; D might be TRBD2 (5 bases). Germline V CDR1 and CDR2: MNHEY, SMNVEV (reference sequence). This CDR3 has 14 amino acids. Trimming took off 2 bases at V and 1 base at J, with 7 bases between the two ends. CDR3 DNA: TGTGCCAGCAGTTTAGGGCGGGGCACAGATACGCAGTATTTT. Translation gives CASSLGRGTDTQYF.

The V gene is TRBV11-2, the J gene TRBJ2-5; TRBD1 aligns across 7 bases. Losses at the gene ends were 1 base for V and 1 base for J; bases not matched to a gene: 6. Germline V CDR1 and CDR2: SGHAT, FQNNGV. The CDR3 spans 16 residues. DNA for the CDR3: TGTGCCAGCAGCTTAGGGGGTCGACAGGGCCAAGAGACCCAGTACTTC. Its protein is CASSLGGRQGQETQYF.

The rearrangement links TRBV28 to TRBJ1-1; the match to TRBD1 covers 10 bases. Unmatched junction bases numbered 3, after V lost 3 bases and J lost 5 bases. This CDR3 comprises 14 residues. Germline V CDR1 and CDR2: MDHEN, SYDVKM. DNA for the CDR3: TGTGCCAGCAGTTTGACAGGGGGCTTAACTGAAGCTTTCTTT. Encoded protein: CASSLTGGLTEAFF.

This chain connects TRBV6-4 to TRBJ2-1, with D perhaps matching TRBD2 (6 bases). The CDR3 length is 16 residues. V shed 1 base and J shed 2 bases, with 12 bases lying between them. CDR1 and CDR2 (germline): MRHNA, SNTAGT. The CDR3: CASSDLGLPTYNEQFF. CDR3 nucleotides: TGTGCCAGCAGTGACTTGGGACTCCCGACCTACAATGAGCAGTTCTTC.

The chain uses TRBV5-1 and TRBJ1-5; weak D call: TRBD1 (5 bases). The germline gives CDR1 SGHRS, CDR2 YFSETQ. This CDR3 spans 16 amino acids. Deletions cut 0 bases from V and 0 bases from J, with 10 bases between. CDR3 in DNA: TGCGCCAGCAGCTTGGCCGGACAAGATAGCAATCAGCCCCAGCATTTT. Translated, it gives CASSLAGQDSNQPQHF.

The J gene is TRBJ1-2, the V gene TRBV28; D not resolved. This CDR3 is 16 amino acids long. From germline, CDR1 is MDHEN and CDR2 SYDVKM. Deletions cut 6 bases from V and 8 bases from J, with 25 bases between. This chain's CDR3 is CASSTGVRWRKHGYTF. CDR3 bases: TGTGCCAGCAGCACCGGGGTTCGTTGGAGAAAGCACGGCTACACCTTC.

The CDR3 bases are TGTGCCAGCAGTTTCCCATCCGGGACAGGGTATTCACCCCTCCACTTT. Amino acid sequence: CASSFPSGTGYSPLHF. The chain combines TRBV28 with TRBJ1-6; 9 nucleotides match TRBD1. Looked up from germline, CDR1 is MDHEN and CDR2 is SYDVKM. V lost 3 bases, J lost 8 bases, and 8 bases stayed unmatched. The CDR3 runs 16 residues.

V gene TRBV18 combines with J gene TRBJ2-2; TRBD1 agrees at 9 bases. After removal of 4 bases from V and 3 bases from J, the junction contained 6 bases not matched to a gene. CDR1 is KGHSH, CDR2 LQKENI, per germline. The CDR3 is made up of 16 amino acids. The CDR3 spells CASSQRTGADTGELFF. CDR3 coding DNA: TGTGCCAGCTCACAGAGGACAGGGGCCGACACCGGGGAGCTGTTTTTT.

V gene TRBV12-3 or TRBV12-4 combines with J gene TRBJ2-7, with 7 bases identical to TRBD2. Trimming took 7 bases from V and 4 from J; bases not matched to a gene: 7. The CDR3 consists of 13 residues. This CDR3 reads CASTFLGGYEQYF. The CDR3 DNA reads TGTGCCAGCACCTTTCTGGGGGGGTACGAGCAGTACTTC.

This chain links TRBV19 with TRBJ1-2; TRBD1 agrees at 10 bases. Per the germline V gene, CDR1 is LNHDA and CDR2 is SQIVND (reference sequence). The length of the CDR3 is 16 residues. Trimming cost V 6 bases and J 4 bases; bases outside gene matches: 11. The CDR3 region has the DNA TGTGCCAGTAGCCAATGGGACAGGGGAGATTTCTATGGCTACACCTTC. Protein: CASSQWDRGDFYGYTF.

The CDR3 reads CASSATGSTDTQYF. CDR3 coding DNA: TGTGCCAGCAGCGCTACGGGGAGCACAGATACGCAGTATTTT. This chain joins TRBV6-5 and TRBJ2-3, with D perhaps matching TRBD2 (5 bases). Germline CDR1 and CDR2: MNHEY and SVGAGI. CDR3 length: 14 residues. Trimming took off 6 bases at V and 0 bases at J, with 10 bases between the two ends.

The chain has TRBV7-8 and TRBJ1-3; D gene unclear. Trimming took off 4 bases at V and 0 bases at J, with 22 bases between the two ends. CDR3 length: 19 amino acids. Looked up from germline, CDR1 is SGHVS and CDR2 is FQNEAQ. CDR3 nucleotides: TGTGCCAGCAGCTATAATTCTCACACCACAGCGAGCTCTGGAAACACCATATATTTT. It codes for CASSYNSHTTASSGNTIYF.

The CDR3 is CASSLGAANTEAFF. CDR3 DNA sequence: TGTGCCAGCAGCTTGGGAGCAGCGAACACTGAAGCTTTCTTT. The chain couples TRBV5-5 to TRBJ1-1; D unclear. Germline V lookup: CDR1 SGHKS, CDR2 YYEKEE (reference sequence). The CDR3 consists of 14 residues. V shed 0 bases and J shed 1 base, with 7 bases lying between them.

This chain connects TRBV7-2 to TRBJ2-1, with 8 bases that match TRBD2. The junction had 9 bases not matched to a gene; V was cut back by 5 bases and J by 0 bases. The length of the CDR3 is 17 residues. Per the germline V gene, CDR1 is SGHTA and CDR2 is FQGNSA. The CDR3 is CASSKRPGGPSYNEQFF. The DNA of the CDR3 is TGTGCCAGCAGCAAACGCCCGGGGGGGCCCTCCTACAATGAGCAGTTCTTC. The entire variable domain, with the rest obtained from reference TRBV7-2 and TRBJ2-1, is as follows: GAGVSQSPSNKVTEKGKDVELRCDPISGHTALYWYRQSLGQGLEFLIYFQGNSAPDKSGLPSDRFSAERTGGSVSTLTIQRTQQEDSAVYLCASSKRPGGPSYNEQFFGPGTRLTVL.

V is TRBV6-5 and J is TRBJ1-1; D is undetermined. Germline V CDR1 and CDR2: MNHEY, SVGAGI. This CDR3 has 13 amino acids. Deletions cut 8 bases from V and 3 bases from J, with 13 bases between. The CDR3 region has the DNA TGTGCCAGCCAACTAAACAGCGACACTGAAGCTTTCTTT. Its protein is CASQLNSDTEAFF.

V usage is TRBV10-3 and J usage is TRBJ1-1, with a weak D call TRBD1 (6 bases). V was clipped by 3 bases and J by 4 bases, with 9 bases between them. CDR3 length: 13 amino acids. Per germline, CDR1 ENHRY and CDR2 SYGVKD. Here the CDR3 reads CAISDQGTTEAFF. The CDR3 coding sequence is TGTGCCATCAGTGACCAGGGGACCACTGAAGCTTTCTTT.

The rearrangement uses TRBV9 and TRBJ2-5; possibly TRBD2 for D (6 bases). In germline, CDR1 is SGDLS, CDR2 YYNGEE. Trimming cost V 3 bases and J 5 bases, with 14 bases left between them. This CDR3 has 14 residues. The CDR3 is CASSAISSEETQYF. The CDR3, as DNA: TGTGCCAGCAGCGCCATATCTAGCGAGGAGACCCAGTACTTC.

The CDR3 loop is CASSETHRETPYNEQFF. The CDR3 bases are TGTGCCAGCAGCGAAACTCACCGGGAGACCCCCTACAATGAGCAGTTCTTC. The chain is built from TRBV5-4 and TRBJ2-1; possibly TRBD2 for D (6 bases). The CDR3 sequence is 17 residues long. V gave up 4 bases and J gave up 2 bases, with 19 bases separating them. Germline V CDR1 and CDR2: SGHNT, YYREEE (reference sequence).

The chain employs TRBV2 and TRBJ1-1; 8 bases are shared with TRBD1. Losses at the gene ends were 6 bases for V and 2 bases for J; bases not matched to a gene: 5. This CDR3 is built from 14 residues. Germline V gene sequence: CDR1 SNHLY, CDR2 FYNNEI. The CDR3 DNA sequence: TGTGCCAGCAGGGAGACAGGGGAAAACACTGAAGCTTTCTTT. Residues: CASRETGENTEAFF.

The chain combines TRBV28 with TRBJ1-2, with D possibly TRBD1 on 5 matching bases. Deletions cut 6 bases from V and 2 bases from J, with 10 bases between. Germline V lookup: CDR1 MDHEN, CDR2 SYDVKM. The CDR3 length is 13 residues. CDR3 protein: CASRPRDNYGYTF. As DNA, the CDR3 is TGTGCCAGCAGACCTCGGGACAACTATGGCTACACCTTC.

The chain is built from TRBV4-1 and TRBJ1-1; D gene uncertain. Trimming took off 2 bases at V and 1 base at J, with 14 bases between the two ends. Germline V gene sequence: CDR1 MGHRA, CDR2 YSYEKL. This CDR3 spans 16 amino acids. In DNA, the CDR3 is TGCGCCAGCAGCCAAATGGTGGGGAATCGGAACACTGAAGCTTTCTTT. Amino acid sequence: CASSQMVGNRNTEAFF.

The rearrangement links TRBV24-1 to TRBJ1-5; D unclear. The CDR3 runs to 13 residues. Germline V gene data show CDR1 as KGHDR and CDR2 as SFDVKD. V was pared by 5 bases and J by 2 bases, with 6 bases between. The chain's CDR3 is CATSGGGNQPQHF. The CDR3, as DNA: TGTGCCACCAGTGGGGGTGGCAATCAGCCCCAGCATTTT.

The rearrangement links TRBV4-2 to TRBJ2-3; D call uncertain. The V gene lost 0 bases and the J gene lost 7 bases, with 8 bases spanning the gap. CDR3 length equals 13 residues. Germline-derived CDR1 and CDR2 are LGHNA and YNFKEQ. CDR3 protein: CASSQESGNTQYF. CDR3 in DNA: TGTGCCAGCAGCCAAGAATCGGGTAATACGCAGTATTTT.

The gene calls are TRBV28 and TRBJ1-6; 7 nucleotides agree with TRBD1. V lost 3 bases and J lost 0; bases outside the gene matches: 8. This CDR3 spans 18 amino acids. The germline V gene encodes CDR1 MDHEN and CDR2 SYDVKM. CDR3 nucleotides: TGTGCCAGCAGTTTTGTTGGGACAGCTCGCTCCTATAATTCACCCCTCCACTTT. Protein product: CASSFVGTARSYNSPLHF. Full variable domain (remainder filled in from reference TRBV28 and TRBJ1-6): DVKVTQSSRYLVKRTGEKVFLECVQDMDHENMFWYRQDPGLGLRLIYFSYDVKMKEKGDIPEGYSVSREKKERFSLILESASTNQTSMYLCASSFVGTARSYNSPLHFGNGTRLTVT.

J is TRBJ2-3 and V is TRBV2, with no clear D. Germline V gives CDR1 SNHLY, CDR2 FYNNEI. This CDR3 has 16 residues. V was cut by 5 bases and J by 2 bases, with 17 bases left in between. Here the CDR3 reads CASSFFGPISTDTQYF. CDR3 DNA sequence: TGTGCCAGCAGTTTTTTCGGACCGATCTCCACAGATACGCAGTATTTT.

The chain uses TRBV4-1 and TRBJ1-2; D ambiguous. The germline V gene has CDR1 MGHRA and CDR2 YSYEKL. The CDR3 extends over 17 amino acids. V was shortened by 0 bases and J by 1 base, with 15 bases between the two germline ends. This CDR3 is CASSQDPRNPGNYGYTF. For the CDR3, the DNA is TGCGCCAGCAGCCAAGACCCTAGAAATCCGGGTAACTATGGCTACACCTTC.